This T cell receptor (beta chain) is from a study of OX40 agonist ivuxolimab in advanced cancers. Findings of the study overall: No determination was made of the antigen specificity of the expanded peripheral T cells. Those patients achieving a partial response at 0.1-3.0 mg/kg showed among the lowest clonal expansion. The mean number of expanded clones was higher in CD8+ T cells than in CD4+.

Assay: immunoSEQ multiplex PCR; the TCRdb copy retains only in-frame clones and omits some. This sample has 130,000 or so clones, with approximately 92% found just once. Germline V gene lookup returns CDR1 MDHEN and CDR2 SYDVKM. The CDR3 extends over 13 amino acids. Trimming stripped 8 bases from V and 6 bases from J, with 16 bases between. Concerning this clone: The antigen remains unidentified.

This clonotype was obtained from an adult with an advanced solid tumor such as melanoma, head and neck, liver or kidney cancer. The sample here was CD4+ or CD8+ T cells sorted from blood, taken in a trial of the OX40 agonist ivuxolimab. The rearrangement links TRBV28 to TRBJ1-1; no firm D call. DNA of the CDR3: TGTGCCAGCCATTGGACCGACGCTGCTGAAGCTTTCTTT. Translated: CASHWTDAAEAFF.